These 26 T cell receptor beta chains were sequenced from one sample in a study of blood T cell repertoires in COVID-19. This table comes from immunoSEQ multiplex PCR, and its TCRdb copy is limited to in-frame clones, with some not included. The table lists roughly 250,000 clones, about 88% of them singletons. The sequenced sample consisted of peripheral blood. The receptors originated from a woman aged 40-49 years who had recovered from COVID-19.

The V and J genes are TRBV3-1 (or the pseudogene TRBV3-2) and TRBJ1-4; a possible D gene is TRBD1 (5 bases). The CDR3 has 15 residues. V gave up 0 bases and J gave up 8 bases, with 13 bases separating them. CDR1 is LGHDT and CDR2 is YNNKEL in the germline V gene (reference sequence). The CDR3 DNA reads as TGTGCCAGCAGCCAAGACGGGGGGACGGGGGAAAAACTGTTTTTT. This encodes CASSQDGGTGEKLFF.

The chain recombines TRBV4-1 with TRBJ2-1; D uncertain. CDR3 length: 15 amino acids. The germline CDR1 and CDR2 sequences are MGHRA and YSYEKL. V was cut by 1 base and J by 5 bases, with 12 bases left in between. The CDR3: CASSQGAVSNNEQFF. The CDR3 DNA reads TGCGCCAGCAGCCAAGGGGCAGTCTCAAACAATGAGCAGTTCTTC.

The table lists this clone with a count of one. The chain combines TRBV14 with TRBJ1-2, with a weak D call TRBD1 (5 bases). The CDR3 has 13 amino acids. Germline lookup yields CDR1 SGHDN and CDR2 FVKESK. V lost 4 bases and J 2 bases, leaving 8 bases between the germline ends. This CDR3 reads CASSPTVNYGYTF. CDR3 DNA sequence: TGTGCCAGCAGCCCGACAGTCAACTATGGCTACACCTTC.

This rearrangement joins TRBV6-5 to TRBJ2-7; possibly TRBD2 for D (6 bases). The CDR3 sequence is 14 residues long. CDR1 and CDR2 (germline): MNHEY, SVGAGI. Trimming shortened V by 6 bases and J by 4 bases, and 16 bases separated the two germline ends. CDR3 sequence (DNA): TGTGCCAGCAGACCTCCCGGACTAACATACGAGCAGTACTTC. Amino acid sequence: CASRPPGLTYEQYF.

The chain recombines TRBV28 with TRBJ2-1; TRBD2 agrees at 11 bases. From germline, CDR1 is MDHEN and CDR2 SYDVKM. The CDR3 has 15 amino acids. V dropped 6 bases and J dropped 9; count of bases not matched to a gene: 10. The CDR3 protein is CASRFSGGALGEQFF. CDR3 coding DNA: TGTGCCAGCAGGTTTAGCGGGGGGGCCCTCGGTGAGCAGTTCTTC. The whole variable domain, remainder taken from reference TRBV28 and TRBJ2-1, is DVKVTQSSRYLVKRTGEKVFLECVQDMDHENMFWYRQDPGLGLRLIYFSYDVKMKEKGDIPEGYSVSREKKERFSLILESASTNQTSMYLCASRFSGGALGEQFFGPGTRLTVL.

The gene calls are TRBV27 and TRBJ1-4; D is unclear. V was trimmed by 6 bases and J by 8 bases, leaving 13 bases between them. CDR3 length: 13 amino acids. Germline V gene data show CDR1 as MNHEY and CDR2 as SMNVEV (reference sequence). CDR3 sequence (DNA): TGTGCCAGCAGGGGGTCGGGGTGGGAAAAACTGTTTTTT. Amino acid sequence: CASRGSGWEKLFF.

This sequence joins TRBV19 and TRBJ2-7; TRBD1 might be the D (5 bases). V lost 9 bases and J lost 4, with 16 bases in between. The CDR3 is 13 amino acids. Germline CDR1 LNHDA, CDR2 SQIVND (reference sequence). DNA for the CDR3: TGTGCCAGAGGCAGGGAACGGTCTTACGAGCAGTACTTC. It codes for CARGRERSYEQYF. The full variable domain, with the rest looked up from reference TRBV19 and TRBJ2-7, is DGGITQSPKYLFRKEGQNVTLSCEQNLNHDAMYWYRQDPGQGLRLIYYSQIVNDFQKGDIAEGYSVSREKKESFPLTVTSAQKNPTAFYLCARGRERSYEQYFGPGTRLTVT.

The chain is built from TRBV19 and TRBJ1-1; 7 nucleotides line up with TRBD1. This CDR3 is 14 amino acids long. CDR1 and CDR2 from the germline V gene are LNHDA and SQIVND (reference sequence). The V segment lost 3 bases and the J segment 5 bases; nucleotides outside the gene matches: 6. CDR3 DNA: TGTGCCAGTAGTATCAGGGGGAGTAGGACTGAAGCTTTCTTT. Translating it yields CASSIRGSRTEAFF.

The chain couples TRBV28 to TRBJ1-2; 7 nucleotides agree with TRBD1. The V and J ends lost 5 bases and 4 bases, in that order; junction bases with no gene match: 10. The CDR3 extends over 15 amino acids. The germline gives CDR1 MDHEN, CDR2 SYDVKM. CDR3 nucleotides: TGTGCCAGCAGTCCCAGAACCCCAGGGGGCTATGGCTACACCTTC. It codes for CASSPRTPGGYGYTF.

The chain uses TRBV2 and TRBJ2-1, with 9 bases that match TRBD1. The CDR3 totals 15 residues. Per germline, CDR1 SNHLY and CDR2 FYNNEI. Unmatched junction bases numbered 2, after V lost 5 bases and J lost 0 bases. The DNA for the CDR3 is TGTGCCAGCAGTTTGGACAGGGGCTCCTACAATGAGCAGTTCTTC. Protein sequence: CASSLDRGSYNEQFF.

The rearrangement links TRBV27 to TRBJ1-2; D is undetermined. CDR3 size: 13 residues. V was clipped by 2 bases and J by 4 bases, with 8 bases between them. The V gene's germline CDR1 is MNHEY and CDR2 SMNVEV (reference sequence). CDR3 protein: CASSLKGAYGYTF. In DNA, the CDR3 is TGTGCCAGCAGTTTAAAGGGAGCCTATGGCTACACCTTC.

This chain's CDR3 is CASTRGGSGLYGYTF. CDR3 nucleotide sequence: TGTGCCAGCACGAGGGGAGGCAGCGGCCTCTATGGCTACACCTTC. The V and J genes are TRBV6-5 and TRBJ1-2, with a possible D match to TRBD1 (5 bases). Germline V gene data show CDR1 as MNHEY and CDR2 as SVGAGI. CDR3 length: 15 amino acids. Trimming cost V 7 bases and J 4 bases, with 19 bases left between them.

The V call is TRBV12-5, the J call TRBJ1-6; no firm D call. V shed 6 bases and J shed 7 bases, with 10 bases lying between them. The CDR3 contains 13 residues. The germline CDR1 and CDR2 sequences are LGHNT and FRNRAP. The CDR3 DNA sequence: TGTGCTAGTGGCCTCCAACAGAATTCACCCCTCCACTTT. Translating it yields CASGLQQNSPLHF.

This chain links TRBV7-2 with TRBJ2-1, with 12 nucleotides matching TRBD2. V dropped 4 bases and J dropped 5; count of bases not matched to a gene: 3. The CDR3 loop spans 15 amino acids. In germline, CDR1 is SGHTA, CDR2 FQGNSA. DNA for the CDR3: TGTGCCAGCAGCTCGCTAGCGGGAGGGGACAATGAGCAGTTCTTC. It encodes CASSSLAGGDNEQFF.

The rearrangement joins TRBV19 to TRBJ2-5, with D maybe TRBD1 (7 bases). The CDR3 covers 20 residues. CDR1 and CDR2 (germline): LNHDA, SQIVND (reference sequence). Deletions cut 1 base from V and 5 bases from J, with 29 bases between. CDR3 amino acids: CASSIGNGGGGLLPGETQYF. DNA of the CDR3: TGTGCCAGTAGTATAGGGAATGGAGGAGGGGGCCTCCTCCCAGGGGAGACCCAGTACTTC.

The chain links TRBV28 to TRBJ2-5; unclear D gene. The germline V gene has CDR1 MDHEN and CDR2 SYDVKM. The CDR3 extends over 12 amino acids. With 1 base removed from V and 2 bases from J, the gap between germline ends came to 2 bases. In DNA, the CDR3 is TGTGCCAGCAGTTTATTACAAGAGACCCAGTACTTC. Translated: CASSLLQETQYF.

This chain joins TRBV6-1 and TRBJ2-1; TRBD1 matches 9 bases. Germline V CDR1 and CDR2: MNHNS, SASEGT. CDR3 size: 15 residues. V lost 1 base and J lost 10; bases outside the gene matches: 8. The CDR3 reads CASSEGGTGRREQFF. The CDR3 region has the DNA TGTGCCAGCAGTGAAGGGGGGACAGGGCGAAGGGAGCAGTTCTTC.

This clone was recorded only once. V and J are TRBV7-8 and TRBJ1-5; 8 nucleotides agree with TRBD1. This CDR3 region has 16 residues. Per the germline V gene, CDR1 is SGHVS and CDR2 is FQNEAQ. Germline trimming cut 5 bases from V and 5 bases from J; bases unmatched to any gene: 11. CDR3 protein: CASSPRLGQAHQPQHF. The CDR3 DNA follows: TGTGCCAGCAGCCCGCGCCTGGGACAGGCCCATCAGCCCCAGCATTTT. The full variable domain, completed using reference TRBV7-8 and TRBJ1-5, is GAGVSQSPRYKVAKRGQDVALRCDPISGHVSLFWYQQALGQGPEFLTYFQNEAQLDKSGLPSDRFFAERPEGSVSTLKIQRTQQEDSAVYLCASSPRLGQAHQPQHFGDGTRLSIL.

V is TRBV6-5 and J is TRBJ2-7; maybe TRBD2 (5 bases). Germline-derived CDR1 and CDR2 are MNHEY and SVGAGI. The CDR3 loop spans 16 amino acids. V was pared by 0 bases and J by 2 bases, with 14 bases between. The CDR3 DNA reads as TGTGCCAGCAGTTACTCTAGCGCGCCCAGGCCCTACGAGCAGTACTTC. This translates into CASSYSSAPRPYEQYF.

CDR3 bases: TGTGCCAGCAGCTTCACCCCCGTTACAGGGGCCTACGAGCAGTACTTC. Encoded protein: CASSFTPVTGAYEQYF. The gene calls are TRBV5-8 and TRBJ2-7; TRBD1 matches 7 bases. V gave up 2 bases and J gave up 2 bases; unmatched junction bases: 10. This CDR3 is 16 amino acids long. Germline V lookup: CDR1 SGHTS, CDR2 YDEGEE. The full variable domain, with the rest looked up from reference TRBV5-8 and TRBJ2-7, is EAGVTQSPTHLIKTRGQQATLRCSPISGHTSVYWYQQALGLGLQFLLWYDEGEERNRGNFPPRFSGRQFPNYSSELNVNALELEDSALYLCASSFTPVTGAYEQYFGPGTRLTVT.

The V call is TRBV11-3, the J call TRBJ1-1, with 12 positions matching TRBD1. The CDR3 is 17 amino acids. Germline V lookup: CDR1 SGHNT, CDR2 YENEEA. J gave up 2 bases and V 2 bases, and 6 bases lay outside the gene matches. CDR3 region: CASSLSTGTGGNTEAFF. The CDR3 DNA sequence: TGTGCCAGCAGCTTATCCACCGGGACAGGGGGCAACACTGAAGCTTTCTTT.

The genes are TRBV18 and TRBJ2-7; 13 bases line up with TRBD2. The V and J ends lost 2 bases and 0 bases, in that order; junction bases with no gene match: 4. The germline gives CDR1 KGHSH, CDR2 LQKENI. The CDR3 extends over 17 amino acids. CDR3 in DNA: TGTGCCAGCTCACCAGCACTAGCGGGGGGGAGCTCCTACGAGCAGTACTTC. It encodes CASSPALAGGSSYEQYF.

The CDR3 spells CASSPNSQGRDGYTF. For the CDR3, the DNA is TGTGCCAGCTCACCAAATTCACAGGGTAGGGATGGCTACACCTTC. This chain connects TRBV18 to TRBJ1-2; a weak D match, TRBD1 (6 bases). Trimming shortened V by 2 bases and J by 6 bases, and 16 bases separated the two germline ends. CDR1 and CDR2 (germline): KGHSH, LQKENI. The CDR3 runs 15 residues.

The DNA of the CDR3 is TGTGCCAGCATCCTCAAGGGGGGGCATCAAGAGACCCAGTACTTC. It is translated as CASILKGGHQETQYF. The chain employs TRBV5-8 and TRBJ2-5, with D possibly matching TRBD2 (7 bases). Trimming pared 6 bases from V and 2 bases from J, leaving 17 bases between. Germline V gene lookup returns CDR1 SGHTS and CDR2 YDEGEE. The CDR3 length is 15 residues.

J is TRBJ1-6 and V is TRBV19; unclear D gene. This CDR3 contains 15 residues. The V end lost 5 bases, the J end lost 9 bases, and 17 bases lay between the germline ends. The germline gives CDR1 LNHDA, CDR2 SQIVND (reference sequence). The CDR3 loop reads CASSPRDLGGSPLHF. In DNA, the CDR3 is TGTGCCAGTAGTCCGAGGGATCTCGGCGGTTCACCCCTCCACTTT.

This rearrangement joins TRBV5-4 to TRBJ1-2; TRBD1 is a possible D gene (6 bases). The germline V and J ends were trimmed by 2 bases and 3 bases, with 20 bases remaining between them. Germline V gives CDR1 SGHNT, CDR2 YYREEE (reference sequence). The CDR3 has 17 amino acids. The CDR3 bases are TGTGCCAGCAGCTTTGGTAGGGGGTGGGACGGTGACTATGGCTACACCTTC. This translates into CASSFGRGWDGDYGYTF.